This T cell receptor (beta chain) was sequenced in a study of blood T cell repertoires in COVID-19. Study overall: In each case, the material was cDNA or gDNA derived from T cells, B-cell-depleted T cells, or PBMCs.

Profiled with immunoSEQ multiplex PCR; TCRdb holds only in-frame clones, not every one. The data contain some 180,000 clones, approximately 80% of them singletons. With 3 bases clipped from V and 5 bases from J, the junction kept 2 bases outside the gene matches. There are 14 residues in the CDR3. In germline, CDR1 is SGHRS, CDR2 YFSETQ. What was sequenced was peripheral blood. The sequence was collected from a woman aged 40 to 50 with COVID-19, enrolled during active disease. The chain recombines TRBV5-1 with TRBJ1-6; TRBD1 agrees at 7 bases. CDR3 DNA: TGCGCCAGCAGCTGGGGGACAGATAATTCACCCCTCCACTTT. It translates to CASSWGTDNSPLHF.